The present TCR beta chain was sequenced within a study of cytomegalovirus exposure and HLA in healthy donors. At the level of the study: In a later analysis, it was reported that the 90 to 150 validation repertoires had been produced on the same platform as the roughly 610 repertoires belonging to the first cohort.

These donors were members of the 120-subject validation cohort, a group separate from the roughly 670-subject first cohort. Some clones are missing from TCRdb's copy, which holds only in-frame ones; the method was immunoSEQ multiplex PCR. The table includes 150,000 or so clones, about 89% detected once. The sequencing input was PBMCs. The source is a woman between 18 and 30 years old in good health and CMV-seropositive.

This chain's CDR3 is CASSLAYRVVNYGYTF. The CDR3 nucleotides read TGTGCCAGCAGCTTGGCCTACAGGGTTGTTAACTATGGCTACACCTTC. The chain joins TRBV5-8 to TRBJ1-2; tentatively, D is TRBD1 (6 bases). Trimming took off 0 bases at V and 1 base at J, with 13 bases between the two ends. The CDR3 runs to 16 residues. Germline V lookup: CDR1 SGHTS, CDR2 YDEGEE. Combining the CDR3 with reference TRBV5-8 and TRBJ1-2 gives the whole variable domain EAGVTQSPTHLIKTRGQQATLRCSPISGHTSVYWYQQALGLGLQFLLWYDEGEERNRGNFPPRFSGRQFPNYSSELNVNALELEDSALYLCASSLAYRVVNYGYTFGSGTRLTVV.